This TCR beta chain was obtained from a study of blood T cell repertoires in COVID-19. Trimming shortened V by 1 base and J by 7 bases, and 13 bases separated the two germline ends. This CDR3 is built from 14 residues. Germline CDR1 KGHSH, CDR2 LQKENI. The table came from immunoSEQ multiplex PCR; TCRdb's copy has only in-frame clones and leaves some out. The sample gives about 37,000 clones, 75% to 90% of which show up once; roughly 6.1% is in the top ten. The receptor was derived from a human donor in a cohort sampled during active COVID-19. This sequence joins TRBV18 and TRBJ2-5; D perhaps matches TRBD1 (5 bases). The sequenced sample was peripheral blood. CDR3 protein: CASSPLQGVVTQYF. In DNA, the CDR3 is TGTGCCAGCTCACCACTGCAGGGTGTGGTGACCCAGTACTTC.